The rows below give T cell receptor beta chains drawn from one sample of a study of blood T cell repertoires in COVID-19. The method was immunoSEQ multiplex PCR; TCRdb's version includes in-frame clones alone and lacks a portion of them. This table has some 160,000 clones, more than 75% appearing once. The sample comprised peripheral blood. These receptors all come from a woman of 80 years or more with COVID-19, enrolled during active disease. Each CDR3 is given with its conserved first and last residue. The D gene is left open where the match is weak.

d_call,j_call,v_call,cdr3_aa
TRBD1,TRBJ1-2,TRBV6-6,CASSLGGATVGYTF
-,TRBJ1-2,TRBV5-1,CASMDQGGYGYTF
-,TRBJ2-7,TRBV7-9,CASSSLFARSSYEQYF
-,TRBJ1-1,TRBV28,CASSSHRARVRETEAFF
-,TRBJ1-1,TRBV2,CASSLAVNTEAFF
-,TRBJ1-1,TRBV19,CASSDTLNTEAFF
TRBD1,TRBJ2-2,TRBV6-5,CASTRQGLGTGELFF
TRBD2,TRBJ2-1,TRBV7-9,CASSEGAGGPNEQFF
-,TRBJ1-5,TRBV9,CASSVAGSNQPQHF
TRBD2,TRBJ2-5,TRBV5-8,CASSLAVAGAAETQYF
TRBD2,TRBJ2-5,TRBV14,CASSQGGSYFRETQYF
TRBD1,TRBJ1-6,TRBV4-3,CASSQDPDRASPLHF
TRBD1,TRBJ2-1,TRBV2,CASRPTGQNYNEQFF
-,TRBJ1-1,TRBV28,CASKSTGMNTEAFF
TRBD1,TRBJ2-5,TRBV5-1,CASSMVNGQGETQYF
TRBD2,TRBJ2-7,TRBV6-2/TRBV6-3,CASSRNFVTSGRPYEQYF
-,TRBJ1-5,TRBV15,CATSSDLNQPQHF
-,TRBJ2-7,TRBV9,CASSAGTSPYEQYF
-,TRBJ2-1,TRBV4-3,CASSQGLGGDEQFF